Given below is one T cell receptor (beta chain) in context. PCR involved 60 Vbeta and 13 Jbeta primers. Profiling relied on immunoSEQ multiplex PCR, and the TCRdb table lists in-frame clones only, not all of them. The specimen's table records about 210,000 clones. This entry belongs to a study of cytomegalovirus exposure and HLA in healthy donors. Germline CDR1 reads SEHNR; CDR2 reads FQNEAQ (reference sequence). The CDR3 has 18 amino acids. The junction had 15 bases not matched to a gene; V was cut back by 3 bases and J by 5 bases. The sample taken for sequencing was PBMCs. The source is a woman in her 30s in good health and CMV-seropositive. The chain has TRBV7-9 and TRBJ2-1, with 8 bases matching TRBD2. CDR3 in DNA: TGTGCCAGCAGCTTTCGGTCCCCAGCGGGAGTCGGCCACAATGAGCAGTTCTTC. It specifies CASSFRSPAGVGHNEQFF.